Reported below is one T cell receptor (beta chain). Its target is not known. The data derive from a study of blood T cells in healthy people across ages. General study points: Donors of long life had a larger count of naive CD4+ cells and greater diversity than aged donors.

V gave up 0 bases and J gave up 7 bases, with 15 bases separating them. Germline V gene lookup returns CDR1 LGHNA and CDR2 YSLEER. This CDR3 contains 16 residues. Sample-barcoded 5' priming and a J-beta primer mix drove a second PCR of about 6 to 12 cycles. TCRdb re-called the 5' RACE reads through MiXCR, storing one row per CDR3 protein. The sample yields over 1,500,000 distinct CDR3 sequences, more than 35% seen once. The chain is built from TRBV4-3 and TRBJ1-4; maybe TRBD1 (5 bases). Input material: blood. This receptor was obtained from a human donor in good health. The CDR3 coding sequence is TGCGCCAGCAGCCAAGATGAGAGAGGGGAGGTTGAAAAACTGTTTTTT. Amino acids: CASSQDERGEVEKLFF.